The 25 T cell receptor beta chains below come from one sample, sequenced in a study of T cell responses to AZD1222 COVID-19 vaccine. Sequencing used immunoSEQ multiplex PCR; TCRdb keeps in-frame clones, though not all of them. Among tens of thousands of clones listed, around nine tenths were seen once. This specimen was peripheral blood, taken 28 days after the second AZD1222 dose. These receptors originate from an adult who received the AZD1222 COVID-19 vaccine.

Written as DNA, the CDR3 is TGTGCCAGCAGTTCCCGGACAGGGGCCTACGAGCAGTACTTC. Translation gives CASSSRTGAYEQYF. The chain combines TRBV28 with TRBJ2-7, with 9 positions matching TRBD1. Trimming removed 4 bases from V and 2 bases from J; junction bases left unmatched: 3. The CDR3 runs 14 residues. CDR1 is MDHEN and CDR2 is SYDVKM in the germline V gene. Filled out from reference TRBV28 and TRBJ2-7, the complete variable domain reads DVKVTQSSRYLVKRTGEKVFLECVQDMDHENMFWYRQDPGLGLRLIYFSYDVKMKEKGDIPEGYSVSREKKERFSLILESASTNQTSMYLCASSSRTGAYEQYFGPGTRLTVT.

The genes are TRBV6-5 and TRBJ1-2; 7 bases agree with TRBD1. Germline values: CDR1 MNHEY, CDR2 SVGAGI. V lost 2 bases to trimming and J lost 8 bases; unmatched junction nucleotides: 5. This CDR3 spans 13 amino acids. The DNA for the CDR3 is TGTGCCAGCAGTTACGACAGGGCATACGGCTACACCTTC. Amino acid sequence: CASSYDRAYGYTF.

The V and J genes are TRBV28 and TRBJ1-6; D is possibly TRBD1 (6 bases). The CDR3 totals 15 residues. Germline assignment: CDR1 MDHEN and CDR2 SYDVKM. The V gene lost 7 bases and the J gene lost 3 bases, with 13 bases spanning the gap. The CDR3, as DNA: TGTGCCAGCATTCCAGGGGCAGTCTATAATTCACCCCTCCACTTT. This translates into CASIPGAVYNSPLHF.

The chain is built from TRBV7-2 and TRBJ2-2; TRBD2 aligns across 8 bases. Germline trimming cut 5 bases from V and 8 bases from J; bases unmatched to any gene: 10. The CDR3 totals 15 residues. CDR1 and CDR2 from the germline V gene are SGHTA and FQGNSA. CDR3 region: CASSEAGVTVGELFF. In DNA, the CDR3 is TGTGCCAGCAGCGAAGCGGGAGTCACTGTAGGGGAGCTGTTTTTT.

The CDR3 nucleotides are TGTGCCAGCAGTTTCCGGGCACGAACCTACGAGCAGTACTTC. Protein product: CASSFRARTYEQYF. The V and J genes are TRBV27 and TRBJ2-7; D ambiguous. Germline V gives CDR1 MNHEY, CDR2 SMNVEV (reference sequence). The CDR3 runs 14 residues. The V and J ends lost 3 bases and 2 bases respectively, with 11 bases between them.

The chain combines TRBV9 with TRBJ2-3, with D hard to call. CDR1 is SGDLS, CDR2 YYNGEE, per germline. V lost 0 bases and J lost 2, with 10 bases in between. This CDR3 contains 15 residues. The CDR3 here is CASSVVNIPTDTQYF. DNA of the CDR3: TGTGCCAGCAGCGTAGTTAATATACCCACAGATACGCAGTATTTT. Full variable domain (outside the CDR3, taken from reference TRBV9 and TRBJ2-3): DSGVTQTPKHLITATGQRVTLRCSPRSGDLSVYWYQQSLDQGLQFLIQYYNGEERAKGNILERFSAQQFPDLHSELNLSSLELGDSALYFCASSVVNIPTDTQYFGPGTRLTVL.

J is TRBJ1-5 and V is TRBV12-3 or TRBV12-4; D not certain. The CDR3 loop spans 13 amino acids. Trimming took off 1 base at V and 5 bases at J, with 6 bases between the two ends. The CDR3 DNA is TGTGCCAGCAGTTTAGGGCGGGATCAGCCCCAGCATTTT. Its protein product is CASSLGRDQPQHF.

The chain recombines TRBV6-5 with TRBJ1-5; D is unresolved. CDR1 MNHEY and CDR2 SVGAGI come from the germline V gene. The CDR3 has 14 amino acids. The V and J ends lost 0 bases and 4 bases respectively, with 7 bases between them. Here the CDR3 DNA reads TGTGCCAGCAGTTACTCCGCCAATAATCAGCCCCAGCATTTT. This translates into CASSYSANNQPQHF.

This clone occurred once. The chain is built from TRBV28 and TRBJ2-5; 10 bases are shared with TRBD1. V gave up 11 bases and J gave up 1 base; unmatched junction bases: 10. The length of the CDR3 is 15 residues. Germline V lookup: CDR1 MDHEN, CDR2 SYDVKM. CDR3 nucleotides: TGTGCCTCCCGGAGGGACAGGGGCCTCCAAGAGACCCAGTACTTC. The encoded protein is CASRRDRGLQETQYF.

J is TRBJ2-5 and V is TRBV7-9; 7 bases fit TRBD2. Germline loops: CDR1 SEHNR, CDR2 FQNEAQ (reference sequence). Trimming at V came to 2 bases and at J to 5 bases, leaving 8 bases not matched to a gene. The CDR3 is made up of 15 amino acids. The CDR3 protein is CASSLFTGGGETQYF. In DNA, the CDR3 is TGTGCCAGCAGCTTATTCACGGGAGGAGGGGAGACCCAGTACTTC.

The chain employs TRBV9 and TRBJ2-1; 7 bases are a match to TRBD2. The length of the CDR3 is 15 residues. The V gene end was trimmed by 4 bases and the J gene end by 9 bases; junction bases not matched to a gene: 13. Per the germline V gene, CDR1 is SGDLS and CDR2 is YYNGEE. The CDR3 loop is CASSPEGLISAEQFF. The CDR3, as DNA: TGTGCCAGCAGCCCCGAGGGACTAATTTCTGCTGAGCAGTTCTTC.

This clone has more than one count but fewer than ten. The rearrangement uses TRBV7-2 and TRBJ2-1; 7 bases are a match to TRBD2. This CDR3 comprises 16 residues. Losses at the gene ends were 0 bases for V and 0 bases for J; bases not matched to a gene: 2. Germline-derived CDR1 and CDR2 are SGHTA and FQGNSA. The CDR3 sequence: CASSLAREYSYNEQFF. The DNA for the CDR3 is TGTGCCAGCAGCTTAGCGCGGGAGTACTCCTACAATGAGCAGTTCTTC. Full variable domain (rest looked up from reference TRBV7-2 and TRBJ2-1): GAGVSQSPSNKVTEKGKDVELRCDPISGHTALYWYRQSLGQGLEFLIYFQGNSAPDKSGLPSDRFSAERTGGSVSTLTIQRTQQEDSAVYLCASSLAREYSYNEQFFGPGTRLTVL.

Notes on this clone: A junction boundary mismatches the germline segment, possibly from a read error. The rearrangement links TRBV7-7 to TRBJ1-3, with 8 positions matching TRBD1. Germline-derived CDR1 and CDR2 are SSHAT and FNYEAQ (reference sequence). CDR3 length equals 22 residues. The CDR3 bases are TGTGCTAGCATCCCCCCGCCCCACGAGACAGGGGCACTAGACCTCTCTGGAAACACCATATATTTT. Translation gives CASIPPPHETGALDLSGNTIYF.

The chain uses TRBV9 and TRBJ2-3; 7 bases map to TRBD2. Germline V lookup: CDR1 SGDLS, CDR2 YYNGEE. The CDR3 consists of 16 residues. V lost 2 bases and J lost 3; bases outside the gene matches: 9. The CDR3 loop is CASSVNPAGRTDTQYF. The CDR3 DNA follows: TGTGCCAGCAGCGTTAACCCAGCGGGGAGGACAGATACGCAGTATTTT.

Sample share makes this clone medium-sized (0.01 to 0.1%). This specimen includes other DNA sequences encoding the same CDR3. The J gene is TRBJ2-1, the V gene TRBV6-5, with a tentative D call TRBD1 (6 bases). Germline CDR1 MNHEY, CDR2 SVGAGI. The germline V and J ends were trimmed by 6 bases and 8 bases, with 14 bases remaining between them. The CDR3 is made up of 13 amino acids. The CDR3 loop is CASSPYRVDEQFF. CDR3 nucleotide sequence: TGTGCCAGCAGCCCCTACAGGGTCGATGAGCAGTTCTTC.

In this sample, this clone turned up once. The chain links TRBV7-9 to TRBJ2-5; tentatively, D is TRBD1 (5 bases). Trimming pared 5 bases from V and 4 bases from J, leaving 14 bases between. The CDR3 contains 14 residues. CDR1 is SEHNR and CDR2 is FQNEAQ in the germline V gene (reference sequence). In DNA, the CDR3 is TGTGCCAGCAGCCCAATGACAGTAACAGAGACCCAGTACTTC. Its translation: CASSPMTVTETQYF. Filled out from reference TRBV7-9 and TRBJ2-5, the complete variable domain reads DTGVSQNPRHKITKRGQNVTFRCDPISEHNRLYWYRQTLGQGPEFLTYFQNEAQLEKSRLLSDRFSAERPKGSFSTLEIQRTEQGDSAMYLCASSPMTVTETQYFGPGTRLLVL.

CDR3 DNA sequence: TGTGCCATCAGTGAGCGAGACAGGGATGAGCCGGGTACGCAGTATTTT. Its protein is CAISERDRDEPGTQYF. The gene calls are TRBV10-3 and TRBJ2-3, with 7 nucleotides matching TRBD1. J gave up 8 bases and V 2 bases, and 13 bases lay outside the gene matches. The CDR3 consists of 16 residues. In germline, CDR1 is ENHRY, CDR2 SYGVKD.

This rearrangement joins TRBV7-2 to TRBJ2-3, with unresolved D. Trimming stripped 3 bases from V and 2 bases from J, with 9 bases between. This CDR3 region has 14 residues. Germline V gene lookup returns CDR1 SGHTA and CDR2 FQGNSA. The CDR3 region has the DNA TGTGCCAGCAGCTTGGCCCTAGTCACAGATACGCAGTATTTT. This codes for CASSLALVTDTQYF.

This chain uses TRBV7-2 with TRBJ2-3, with TRBD2 as a possible D gene (7 bases). V was clipped by 1 base and J by 6 bases, with 14 bases between them. There are 15 residues in the CDR3. CDR1 is SGHTA, CDR2 FQGNSA, per germline. For the CDR3, the DNA is TGTGCCAGCAGCTTAGATGGGGGGGCCTGGGATACGCAGTATTTT. Encoded protein: CASSLDGGAWDTQYF.

The chain combines TRBV28 with TRBJ1-2, with D uncertain. The ends were cut back, 3 bases at V and 7 bases at J, with 12 bases in the middle. This CDR3 comprises 13 residues. CDR1 and CDR2 from the germline V gene are MDHEN and SYDVKM. The CDR3 here is CASSFIPAVGYTF. CDR3 sequence (DNA): TGTGCCAGCAGTTTTATCCCAGCCGTTGGCTACACCTTC.

The chain employs TRBV5-4 and TRBJ1-3, with 8 bases fitting TRBD1. V dropped 0 bases and J dropped 4; count of bases not matched to a gene: 6. This CDR3 is built from 16 residues. Germline values: CDR1 SGHNT, CDR2 YYREEE (reference sequence). CDR3 region: CASSLEPGGEGNTIYF. The CDR3 DNA sequence: TGTGCCAGCAGCTTGGAACCAGGGGGCGAGGGAAACACCATATATTTT. The variable domain in full, with the rest retrieved from reference TRBV5-4 and TRBJ1-3, is ETGVTQSPTHLIKTRGQQVTLRCSSQSGHNTVSWYQQALGQGPQFIFQYYREEENGRGNFPPRFSGLQFPNYSSELNVNALELDDSALYLCASSLEPGGEGNTIYFGEGSWLTVV.

V is TRBV7-3 and J is TRBJ2-5; D may be TRBD2 (6 bases). Deletions cut 2 bases from V and 1 base from J, with 8 bases between. The length of the CDR3 is 14 residues. Germline lookup yields CDR1 SGHTA and CDR2 FQGTGA. The CDR3 bases are TGTGCCAGCAGCTTAGGGGGGACCCAAGAGACCCAGTACTTC. Amino acids: CASSLGGTQETQYF.

This clone was found once. The V gene is TRBV12-3 or TRBV12-4, the J gene TRBJ2-7; a possible D gene is TRBD2 (6 bases). V shed 5 bases and J shed 1 base, with 9 bases lying between them. The CDR3 extends over 13 amino acids. CDR3 sequence: CASSAGGSYEQYF. CDR3 coding DNA: TGTGCCAGCAGTGCCGGGGGTTCCTACGAGCAGTACTTC.

This chain joins TRBV5-1 and TRBJ1-1, with 10 bases fitting TRBD1. The ends lost 5 bases at V and 1 base at J; junction bases unmatched: 14. CDR1 and CDR2 from the germline V gene are SGHRS and YFSETQ. This CDR3 spans 18 amino acids. CDR3 nucleotides: TGCGCCAGCAGTTCAACGGTCGACAGGGGGCTGGCGAACACTGAAGCTTTCTTT. It translates to CASSSTVDRGLANTEAFF.

The chain joins TRBV7-2 to TRBJ1-3; 7 nucleotides match TRBD1. The germline gives CDR1 SGHTA, CDR2 FQGNSA. The CDR3 spans 15 residues. V was clipped by 3 bases and J by 4 bases; unmatched bases: 6. In DNA, the CDR3 is TGTGCCAGCAGCTTCTTGGGACAGATAGGAAACACCATATATTTT. Protein: CASSFLGQIGNTIYF.